This T cell receptor beta chain appears in the sequencing data of a study of shared clonotypes between healthy human individuals. Clones were sequenced by immunoSEQ multiplex PCR, and TCRdb holds only the in-frame ones, with some missing. The data show about 2.3 million clones, with approximately 93% seen just once and about 0.37% held by the top ten. The V gene lost 5 bases and the J gene lost 1 base, with 15 bases spanning the gap. The CDR3 runs to 15 residues. Germline V gives CDR1 LNHDA, CDR2 SQIVND (reference sequence). Sequencing input: naive CD4+ T cells from PBMCs. The subset here: CD45RA+ positively selected. The chain employs TRBV19 and TRBJ2-7, with D tentatively TRBD2 (7 bases). The clonotype was recovered from a man younger than 35 in good health. Some clones in this sample may be carry-over from other donors' samples. CDR3 nucleotide sequence: TGTGCCAGTAGTCAAGGGGGGGCTCGGTCCTACGAGCAGTACTTC. Its translation: CASSQGGARSYEQYF.